A selection of T cell receptor beta chains follows, all from one sample in a study of T cell repertoires in ileal Crohn's disease. Method: immunoSEQ multiplex PCR; TCRdb's copy keeps in-frame clones and lacks some. The sample lists over 7,500 clones, less than 85% occurring once. Sequenced sample: ileal tissue. All receptors come from an adult with Crohn's disease. The CDR3 runs from the conserved cysteine through the conserved F or W. A D gene is named only where the DNA matches it firmly. Size is omitted from some rows. Given values are once, few, many or a class for expanded clones.

V gene	D gene	clone size	J gene	CDR3 protein	CDR3 DNA
TRBV28	-	-	TRBJ1-1	CASSPLQGLGTEAFF	TGTGCCAGCAGTCCCCTACAGGGCTTGGGGACTGAAGCTTTCTTT
TRBV5-1	-	-	TRBJ2-7	CASNPIGLGDEQYF	TGCGCCAGCAACCCCATCGGCCTAGGGGACGAGCAGTACTTC
TRBV15	-	-	TRBJ2-2	CATSTGLTNTGELFF	TGTGCCACCAGCACGGGACTCACGAACACCGGGGAGCTGTTTTTT
TRBV10-1	TRBD2	few	TRBJ2-5	CASSVAGEETQYF	TGCGCCAGCAGTGTAGCGGGAGAAGAGACCCAGTACTTC
TRBV6-5	-	-	TRBJ2-7	CASREVEDSYEQYF	TGTGCCAGCAGAGAGGTGGAGGACTCTTACGAGCAGTACTTC
TRBV30	TRBD2	-	TRBJ2-3	CAWSATSGRNTQYF	TGTGCCTGGAGTGCCACTAGCGGGAGAAATACGCAGTATTTT
TRBV4-2	TRBD1	-	TRBJ2-7	CASSQGAADRGPYEQYF	TGTGCCAGCAGCCAAGGGGCGGCCGACAGGGGGCCCTACGAGCAGTACTTC
TRBV5-4	-	-	TRBJ2-7	CASSGRLSGNEQYF	TGTGCCAGCAGCGGACGACTAAGCGGAAACGAGCAGTACTTC
TRBV9	TRBD2	few	TRBJ2-1	CASSVASGGAGEQFF	TGTGCCAGCAGCGTAGCTAGCGGGGGGGCCGGTGAGCAGTTCTTC
TRBV2	TRBD1	-	TRBJ2-5	CASRHARDSREETQYF	TGTGCCAGCAGGCACGCCCGGGACAGCCGGGAAGAGACCCAGTACTTC
TRBV20-1	-	-	TRBJ1-2	CSARGAPSYTF	TGCAGTGCTAGGGGGGCGCCTAGCTACACCTTC
TRBV7-9	TRBD1	-	TRBJ1-1	CASSRRGDEAFF	TGTGCCAGCAGCCGCAGGGGGGATGAAGCTTTCTTT
TRBV7-2	-	-	TRBJ1-5	CASSLVWGVGNQPQHF	TGTGCCAGCAGCTTAGTGTGGGGAGTAGGCAATCAGCCCCAGCATTTT
TRBV9	-	-	TRBJ1-3	CASSVTQGSGNTIYF	TGTGCCAGCAGCGTTACACAGGGATCTGGAAACACCATATATTTT
TRBV25-1	-	few	TRBJ2-3	CASSARTRGGGTDTQYF	TGTGCCAGCAGTGCCCGTACAAGGGGTGGGGGCACAGATACGCAGTATTTT
TRBV30	-	-	TRBJ2-7	CAWRGPGGRQYF	TGTGCCTGGAGGGGTCCAGGAGGACGGCAGTACTTC
TRBV5-1	TRBD1	-	TRBJ2-4	CASRLTGVAKNIQYF	TGCGCCAGCAGATTGACAGGGGTAGCCAAAAACATTCAGTACTTC
TRBV7-8	-	-	TRBJ1-4	CASSLVRGNEKLFF	TGTGCCAGCAGCTTAGTCCGGGGGAATGAAAAACTGTTTTTT
TRBV7-6	-	-	TRBJ2-7	CASSGGAGAGEQYF	TGTGCCAGCAGCGGGGGGGCGGGAGCTGGTGAGCAGTACTTC
TRBV5-1	TRBD2	-	TRBJ2-1	CASSPGTSGVYNEQFF	TGCGCCAGCAGCCCCGGGACTAGCGGGGTTTACAATGAGCAGTTCTTC
TRBV7-2	TRBD1	few	TRBJ1-1	CASSLGTGYNTEAFF	TGTGCCAGCAGCCTAGGGACAGGGTATAACACTGAAGCTTTCTTT
TRBV7-6	-	-	TRBJ2-1	CASRGASNEQFF	TGTGCCAGCAGGGGGGCGAGTAATGAGCAGTTCTTC
TRBV5-4	TRBD2	large	TRBJ2-1	CASSSSGSYNEQFF	TGTGCCAGCAGCTCTAGCGGCTCCTACAATGAGCAGTTCTTC
TRBV10-2	TRBD2	-	TRBJ2-3	CASSVRTSGRVDTQYF	TGCGCCAGCAGTGTCCGGACTAGCGGGAGAGTCGATACGCAGTATTTT
TRBV28	TRBD1	-	TRBJ1-5	CASGTAYQPQHF	TGTGCCTCCGGGACAGCCTATCAGCCCCAGCATTTT
TRBV19	-	-	TRBJ2-2	CASSATGTGELFF	TGTGCCAGTAGTGCGACGGGCACCGGGGAGCTATTTTTT
TRBV2	-	-	TRBJ2-4	CASSEGLGRAKNIQYF	TGTGCCAGCAGTGAGGGCCTCGGAAGAGCCAAAAACATTCAGTACTTC
TRBV2	TRBD1	-	TRBJ2-7	CASSDRTGWSEQYF	TGTGCCAGCAGTGACAGGACAGGGTGGAGCGAGCAGTACTTC
TRBV6-4	-	-	TRBJ2-3	CASSMGAGDTQYF	TGTGCCAGCAGTATGGGGGCCGGAGATACGCAGTATTTT
TRBV9	TRBD1	-	TRBJ1-2	CASSTGGAREGYTF	TGTGCCAGCAGTACAGGGGGCGCACGGGAAGGCTACACCTTC
TRBV6-4	TRBD1	-	TRBJ1-1	CASRRTGGPEAFF	TGTGCCAGCAGAAGGACAGGGGGACCTGAAGCTTTCTTT
TRBV9	-	-	TRBJ2-1	CASSPRGAGEQFF	TGTGCCAGCAGCCCCCGGGGGGCCGGTGAGCAGTTCTTC
TRBV5-4	-	-	TRBJ1-5	CASSLAGGNQPQHF	TGTGCCAGCAGCTTGGCAGGGGGCAATCAGCCCCAGCATTTT
TRBV6-5	-	-	TRBJ1-4	CASSSPAGEKLFF	TGTGCCAGCAGTTCCCCTGCCGGGGAAAAACTGTTTTTT
TRBV2	TRBD2	-	TRBJ2-7	CASSEQRGPYEQYF	TGTGCCAGCAGTGAACAGCGGGGGCCCTACGAGCAGTACTTC
TRBV28	TRBD1	-	TRBJ1-1	CASRSTGGYAEAFF	TGTGCCAGCAGGTCCACAGGGGGGTACGCTGAAGCTTTCTTT
TRBV29-1	TRBD2	-	TRBJ2-7	CSVAGGSSYEQYF	TGCAGCGTTGCGGGGGGAAGCTCCTACGAGCAGTACTTC
TRBV6-6	-	-	TRBJ2-5	CASSKGQPGRETQYF	TGTGCCAGCAGCAAGGGACAGCCTGGGAGGGAGACCCAGTACTTC
TRBV7-2	-	-	TRBJ2-5	CASIRGEGETQYF	TGTGCCAGCATCAGGGGGGAAGGAGAGACCCAGTACTTC
TRBV2	-	-	TRBJ1-3	CASREQGYGNTIYF	TGTGCCAGCAGAGAACAGGGTTATGGAAACACCATATATTTT
TRBV2	-	-	TRBJ2-5	CASSEFRLETQYF	TGTGCCAGCAGTGAGTTCCGACTCGAGACCCAGTACTTC
TRBV4-1	-	large	TRBJ1-1	CASSRRIVLSPETEAFF	TGCGCCAGCAGCCGGAGGATCGTATTAAGTCCGGAAACTGAAGCTTTCTTT
TRBV7-2	-	few	TRBJ1-6	CASSFSSLNSPLHF	TGTGCCAGCAGCTTCTCCTCCCTAAATTCACCCCTCCACTTT
TRBV4-1	-	-	TRBJ1-1	CASSQDPRQTLNTEAFF	TGCGCCAGCAGCCAAGATCCTAGACAGACCCTGAACACTGAAGCTTTCTTT
TRBV5-1	TRBD2	-	TRBJ2-1	CASSLGLAGNNEQFF	TGCGCCAGCAGCTTGGGACTAGCGGGAAACAATGAGCAGTTCTTC